Presented here are 4 T cell receptor beta chains from one specimen sequenced in a study of blood T cells in healthy people across ages. PCR was performed a second time for about 7 to 11 cycles using a sample-barcoded 5' primer and a J-beta primer mix. TCRdb redid the calling of the 5' RACE reads with MiXCR, one entry per CDR3 protein. The repertoire includes about 970,000 distinct CDR3 sequences, about 51% of them detected once, and about 22% sits in the top ten. Sample: blood. The source of these receptors is a woman aged 60-70 years in good health.

The CDR3 region is CASKQGYGYTF. The CDR3, as DNA: TGTGCCAGCAAACAGGGTTACGGCTACACCTTC. This chain links TRBV6-2 or TRBV6-3 with TRBJ1-2; tentative D call: TRBD1 (6 bases). Germline assignment: CDR1 MNHEY and CDR2 SVGEGT. V lost 7 bases to trimming and J lost 8 bases, with 11 bases between them. This CDR3 region has 11 residues.

In this sample, this clonotype turned up a few times. The rearrangement uses TRBV28 and TRBJ1-2; D remains unclear. V was cut by 3 bases and J by 7 bases, with 12 bases left in between. The CDR3 has 13 amino acids. CDR1 is MDHEN and CDR2 is SYDVKM in the germline V gene. CDR3 nucleotide sequence: TGTGCCAGCAGTTTGTTCGGATCGGGTGGCTACACCTTC. Translation gives CASSLFGSGGYTF.

The chain is built from TRBV6-2 or TRBV6-3 and TRBJ1-5, with D possibly being TRBD1 (6 bases). CDR1 and CDR2 (germline): MNHEY, SVGEGT. Trimming took 0 bases from V and 2 from J, leaving 11 bases between them. The CDR3 spans 16 residues. CDR3 coding DNA: TGTGCCAGCAGTTACTCTCACAGGGCTGGCAATCAGCCCCAGCATTTT. Amino acids: CASSYSHRAGNQPQHF.

The gene calls are TRBV20-1 and TRBJ2-7; D gene uncertain. Germline CDR1 reads DFQATT; CDR2 reads SNEGSKA (reference sequence). This CDR3 spans 14 amino acids. The V gene lost 0 bases and the J gene lost 3 bases, with 12 bases spanning the gap. DNA for the CDR3: TGCAGTGCTAGAGATCCTTCGACCCGCTACGAGCAGTACTTC. Protein: CSARDPSTRYEQYF.